This is a list of T cell receptor beta chains from one sample in a study of identical twins. TCRdb reprocessed the 5' RACE reads via MiXCR and lists one record per CDR3 protein. The sample has about 690,000 distinct CDR3 sequences; approximately 22% are singletons. A further study also used this sample, focusing on T cells expressing NK-cell markers.

Source material: PBMCs. Receptor source: a woman younger than 30 in good health. Each CDR3 is given without its conserved first and last residue. The D gene is left open where the match is weak. The size field is filled for only some rows; it gives once, few, many or a size class.

J,V,size,D,CDR3
TRBJ2-1,TRBV20-1,few,-,SASPSGPQGNEQF
TRBJ2-7,TRBV2,-,-,ASLADYEQY
TRBJ2-3,TRBV5-1,many,TRBD2,ASSFLAGVTDTQY
TRBJ2-7,TRBV5-1,-,-,ASSFVGREQY
TRBJ1-6,TRBV6-4,-,-,ASSEAIGQPLH
TRBJ2-5,TRBV6-1,-,-,ASSEGRLGETQY
TRBJ2-3,TRBV7-2,few,TRBD2,ASSLGLAGGQTDTQY
TRBJ2-4,TRBV6-2/TRBV6-3,-,-,ASSGPGAEKNIQY
TRBJ2-4,TRBV6-7,-,-,ASSPRDENIQY
TRBJ2-1,TRBV6-5,-,-,ASSYSRTYNEQF
TRBJ2-3,TRBV27,-,TRBD2,ASSFAGGLSDTQY
TRBJ2-1,TRBV12-3/TRBV12-4,many,TRBD2,ASSRTSGTNEQF
TRBJ2-1,TRBV9,-,-,ASSVQIGSSGDEQF
TRBJ2-1,TRBV6-2/TRBV6-3,-,-,ASSYNGFPYNEQF
TRBJ2-3,TRBV20-1,-,TRBD2,SASPPGTSGRFVDTQY
TRBJ1-2,TRBV29-1,few,-,SVGLHLNYGYT
TRBJ2-7,TRBV15,many,-,ATSRDRGSYEQY
TRBJ2-1,TRBV12-3/TRBV12-4,-,-,ASRAEPGMDEQF
TRBJ1-5,TRBV15,-,TRBD1,ATSRGATGGSNQPQH
TRBJ2-2,TRBV4-3,few,TRBD2,ASSRAGVLTGELF
TRBJ2-1,TRBV5-1,many,-,ASSLRTDNEQF
TRBJ2-7,TRBV24-1,few,TRBD1,ATSEPQPGQEDYEQY
TRBJ2-3,TRBV6-2/TRBV6-3,-,-,ASSYDREPTDTQY
TRBJ2-2,TRBV6-4,-,TRBD2,ASSDSKREGPTGELF
TRBJ1-2,TRBV12-3/TRBV12-4,many,-,ASSSAGTSYGYT
TRBJ2-3,TRBV20-1,-,-,SVGLPTDTQY
TRBJ2-4,TRBV4-3,many,-,ASSQMEGDIQY
TRBJ2-5,TRBV20-1,-,-,SVKHYQETQY
TRBJ2-1,TRBV7-2,-,TRBD2,ASSLRRELYNEQF
TRBJ2-2,TRBV14,once,-,ASSHRASVNTGELF
TRBJ2-7,TRBV5-1,few,-,ASREGSEQY
TRBJ1-2,TRBV6-5,-,-,ASNSRFDGYT
TRBJ2-3,TRBV20-1,few,-,RPSSTDTQY
TRBJ2-7,TRBV20-1,-,-,SARYQGSYEQY
TRBJ1-1,TRBV24-1,-,TRBD1,ATSADRETEAF
TRBJ2-5,TRBV6-5,few,TRBD1,ASSSVDRGKETQY
TRBJ1-4,TRBV6-5,few,-,ASSYSGVREKLF
TRBJ2-2,TRBV5-1,few,-,ASTLQADTGELF
TRBJ2-2,TRBV25-1,-,TRBD1,ASSGQGVFGELF